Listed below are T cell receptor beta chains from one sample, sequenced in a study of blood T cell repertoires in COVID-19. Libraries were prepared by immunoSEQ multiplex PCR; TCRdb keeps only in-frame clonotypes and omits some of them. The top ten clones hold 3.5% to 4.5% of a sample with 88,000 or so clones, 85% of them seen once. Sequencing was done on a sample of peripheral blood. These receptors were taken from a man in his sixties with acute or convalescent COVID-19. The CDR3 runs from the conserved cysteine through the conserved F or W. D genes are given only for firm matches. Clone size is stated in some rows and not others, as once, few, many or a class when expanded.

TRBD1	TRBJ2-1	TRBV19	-	TGTGCCAGTAGTAGACAGGGCAATGAGCAGTTCTTC	CASSRQGNEQFF
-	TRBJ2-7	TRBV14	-	TGTGCCAGCAGCCATTTAGTAGCGTTTGGCGAGCAGTACTTC	CASSHLVAFGEQYF
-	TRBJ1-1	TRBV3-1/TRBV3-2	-	TGTGCCAGCAGCCAAGATCGGCAGGGGTACACTGAAGCTTTCTTT	CASSQDRQGYTEAFF
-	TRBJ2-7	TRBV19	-	TGTGCCAGTAGTTGGAGGACAGAACCGTACGAGCAGTACTTC	CASSWRTEPYEQYF
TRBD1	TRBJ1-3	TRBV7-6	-	TGTGCCAGCAGCTTAACAGGGGATGCTGGAAACACCATATATTTT	CASSLTGDAGNTIYF
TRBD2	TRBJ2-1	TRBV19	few	TGTGCCACTTGGGGGCCTAGCGGGAGGAGTCACAATGAGCAGTTCTTC	CATWGPSGRSHNEQFF
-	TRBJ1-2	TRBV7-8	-	TGTGCCAGCAGCTTCACAAGCTATGGCTACACCTTC	CASSFTSYGYTF
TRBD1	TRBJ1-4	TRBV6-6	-	TGTGCCAGCAGGGACCTCGGGACAGGGAATGAAAAACTGTTTTTT	CASRDLGTGNEKLFF
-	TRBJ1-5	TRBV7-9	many	TGTGCCAGCAGCCCGTCGACAGGCCATAGCAATCAGCCCCAGCATTTT	CASSPSTGHSNQPQHF
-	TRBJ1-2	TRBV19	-	TGTGCCACCTACCTAGCACATGGCTACACCTTC	CATYLAHGYTF
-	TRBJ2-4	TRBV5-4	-	TGTGCCAGCAGCCCGGAGGCTAGCATACGAAACATTCAGTACTTC	CASSPEASIRNIQYF
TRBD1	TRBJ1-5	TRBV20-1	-	TGCAGTGCTAGTTGGCCCCGAGACAGGGGGCATCAGCCCCAGCATTTT	CSASWPRDRGHQPQHF
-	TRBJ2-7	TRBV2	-	TGTGCCAGCAGGCCAGGGGTCACCTACGAGCAGTACTTC	CASRPGVTYEQYF
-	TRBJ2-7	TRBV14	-	TGTGCCAGCAGCCAAAATCGGAGGGCAGGCGAGCAGTACTTC	CASSQNRRAGEQYF